The entry below gives a single T cell receptor (beta chain) sequence along with its context. Its antigen is not identified. These data originate in a study of cytomegalovirus exposure and HLA in healthy donors. General study findings and limits: Confirmation in vitro established that a few CMV-associated chains were specific for CMV antigens. The study labeled fewer than 200 TCR beta chains cytomegalovirus-associated.

This CDR3 region has 14 residues. In germline, CDR1 is SNHLY, CDR2 FYNNEI. V lost 5 bases to trimming and J lost 3 bases; unmatched junction nucleotides: 3. Measured with immunoSEQ multiplex PCR; TCRdb has only the in-frame clones, and not every one. The sample has about 120,000 clones; more than 75% are singletons. The donors were part of the validation cohort, which consisted of about 120 subjects and was separate from the first cohort of several hundred subjects. This chain joins TRBV2 and TRBJ1-5, with 8 positions matching TRBD1. Sequencing used PBMCs. The clonotype comes from a woman aged 30 to 39 in good health and CMV-seronegative. The CDR3 DNA reads TGTGCCAGCAGTCGGGACAGGTTCAATCAGCCCCAGCATTTT. Translating gives CASSRDRFNQPQHF.